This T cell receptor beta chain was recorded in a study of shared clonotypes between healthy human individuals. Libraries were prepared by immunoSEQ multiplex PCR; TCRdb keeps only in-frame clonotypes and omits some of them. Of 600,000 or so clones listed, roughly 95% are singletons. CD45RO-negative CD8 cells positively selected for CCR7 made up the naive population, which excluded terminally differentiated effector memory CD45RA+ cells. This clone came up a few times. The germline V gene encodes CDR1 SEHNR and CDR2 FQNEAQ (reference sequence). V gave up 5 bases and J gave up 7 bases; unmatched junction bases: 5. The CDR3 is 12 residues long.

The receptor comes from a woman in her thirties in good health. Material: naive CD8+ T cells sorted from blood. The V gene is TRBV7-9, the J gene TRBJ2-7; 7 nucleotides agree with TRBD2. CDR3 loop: CASSAGAREQYF. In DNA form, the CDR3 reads TGTGCCAGCAGCGCGGGAGCAAGGGAGCAGTACTTC.